This paragraph reports one T cell receptor (beta chain). These data originate in a study of OX40 agonist ivuxolimab in advanced cancers. As for the study in general: The dose of intravenous ivuxolimab that patients received every 2 weeks ranged from 0.01 to 10 mg/kg. Partial responses were achieved by three patients: one hepatocellular carcinoma, two cutaneous melanoma.

The CDR3 has 16 residues. The ends lost 4 bases at V and 6 bases at J; junction bases unmatched: 9. Per the germline V gene, CDR1 is SGHNT and CDR2 is YYREEE (reference sequence). Repertoires were generated with immunoSEQ multiplex PCR, while TCRdb's copy carries only in-frame clones and drops some. The data show about 61,000 clones, approximately 81% seen once. V and J are TRBV5-4 and TRBJ2-5, with TRBD2 matching over 13 bases. The sample consisted of CD4+ or CD8+ T cells sorted from blood, taken in a trial of the OX40 agonist ivuxolimab. The source is an adult with an advanced solid tumor such as melanoma, head and neck, liver or kidney cancer. The CDR3 DNA is TGTGCCAGCAGCCCGGGGGGACTAGCGGGATCCCAGACCCAGTACTTC. Translating gives CASSPGGLAGSQTQYF. Based on the CDR3 plus reference TRBV5-4 and TRBJ2-5, the full variable domain is ETGVTQSPTHLIKTRGQQVTLRCSSQSGHNTVSWYQQALGQGPQFIFQYYREEENGRGNFPPRFSGLQFPNYSSELNVNALELDDSALYLCASSPGGLAGSQTQYFGPGTRLLVL.